This T cell receptor (beta chain) stems from a study of T cell changes during pregnancy in multiple sclerosis. TCRdb's copy holds only in-frame clones and misses some; the assay was immunoSEQ multiplex PCR. This sample has 70,000 to 95,000 clones, with 89% found just once. The CDR3 covers 15 residues. In germline, CDR1 is SGHRS, CDR2 YFSETQ. J gave up 3 bases and V 4 bases, and 6 bases lay outside the gene matches. The material was peripheral blood, obtained before pregnancy. This chain uses TRBV5-1 with TRBJ2-3; TRBD2 matches at 9 bases. The TCR originated in a female donor with multiple sclerosis, enrolled in a pregnancy study. CDR3 loop: CASSRLAGWTDTQYF. For the CDR3, the DNA is TGCGCCAGCAGCCGGCTAGCGGGGTGGACAGATACGCAGTATTTT.